This T cell receptor beta chain appears in the sequencing data of a study of blood T cells in healthy people across ages. This clonotype was counted only a few times. The V end was cut by 2 bases, the J end by 2 bases, with 13 bases between. The CDR3 is 15 residues long. Germline V gene lookup returns CDR1 DFQATT and CDR2 SNEGSKA (reference sequence). A J-beta primer mix and a sample-barcoded 5' primer were used in a second PCR of roughly 6 to 12 cycles. TCRdb processed the 5' RACE reads anew with MiXCR; each CDR3 protein has one entry. The sample holds fewer than 1,000,000 distinct CDR3 sequences, under 45% seen once.

Material for sequencing was blood. This clonotype originated in a man aged 55-75 years in good health. V gene TRBV20-1 combines with J gene TRBJ2-1, with D perhaps TRBD1 (6 bases). CDR3 protein: CSARNVWTAYNEQFF. The CDR3 DNA is TGCAGTGCTAGAAATGTGTGGACAGCCTACAATGAGCAGTTCTTC.